This T cell receptor beta chain was observed in a study of cytomegalovirus exposure and HLA in healthy donors. About the research overall: Of 300 to 500 genotyped donors, roughly 81% grouped in the Caucasian-associated ancestry cluster.

The V and J ends lost 2 bases and 3 bases, in that order; junction bases with no gene match: 10. Germline V gene sequence: CDR1 LGHNA, CDR2 YNFKEQ. The CDR3 is 17 residues long. The donors (healthy individuals) were bone marrow donors. Use of 60 Vbeta and 13 Jbeta primers characterized the PCR. Assay used: immunoSEQ multiplex PCR; TCRdb lists only in-frame clones, some missing. There are around 200,000 clones in the sample, with 0.7% to 1% held by the top ten. The clonotype originates from a young woman in good health and CMV-seropositive. The sequenced material came from PBMCs. The chain links TRBV4-2 to TRBJ2-5; the match to TRBD2 covers 9 bases. This CDR3 reads CASSQRRPGLAEETQYF. DNA for the CDR3: TGTGCCAGCAGCCAAAGGCGACCGGGACTAGCAGAAGAGACCCAGTACTTC.